The source of this TCR beta chain is a study of shared clonotypes between healthy human individuals. Trimming pared 4 bases from V and 3 bases from J, leaving 13 bases between. This CDR3 has 14 residues. Germline V CDR1 and CDR2: SGHNT, YYREEE (reference sequence). Sequencing used immunoSEQ multiplex PCR; TCRdb keeps in-frame clones, though not all of them. This sample has about 2 million clones, with roughly 94% found just once. The sequencing sample was made of naive CD4+ T cells sorted from blood. The subset is: CD45RA+ positively selected. The receptor was derived from a man in his late teens or twenties in good health. The gene calls are TRBV5-4 and TRBJ1-1; tentative D call: TRBD1 (6 bases). The CDR3: CASSIAGVDTEAFF. CDR3 DNA: TGTGCCAGCAGCATCGCAGGGGTGGACACTGAAGCTTTCTTT. Based on the CDR3 plus reference TRBV5-4 and TRBJ1-1, the full variable domain is ETGVTQSPTHLIKTRGQQVTLRCSSQSGHNTVSWYQQALGQGPQFIFQYYREEENGRGNFPPRFSGLQFPNYSSELNVNALELDDSALYLCASSIAGVDTEAFFGQGTRLTVV.